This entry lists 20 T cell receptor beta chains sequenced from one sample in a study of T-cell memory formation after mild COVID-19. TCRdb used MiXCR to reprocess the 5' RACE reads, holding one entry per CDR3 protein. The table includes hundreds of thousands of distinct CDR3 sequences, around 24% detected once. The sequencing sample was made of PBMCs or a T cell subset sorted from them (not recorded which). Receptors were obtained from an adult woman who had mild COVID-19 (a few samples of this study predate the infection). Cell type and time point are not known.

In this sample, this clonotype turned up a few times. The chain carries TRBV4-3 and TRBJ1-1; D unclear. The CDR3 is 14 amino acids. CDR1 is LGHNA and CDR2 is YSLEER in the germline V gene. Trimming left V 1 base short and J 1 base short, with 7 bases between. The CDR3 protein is CASSQGGWNTEAFF. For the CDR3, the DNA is TGCGCCAGCAGCCAAGGTGGTTGGAACACTGAAGCTTTCTTT.

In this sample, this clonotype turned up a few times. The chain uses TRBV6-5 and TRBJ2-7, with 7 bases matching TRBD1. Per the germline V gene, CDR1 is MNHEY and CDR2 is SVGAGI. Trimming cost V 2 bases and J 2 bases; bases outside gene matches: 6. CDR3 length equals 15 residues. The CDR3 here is CASSYESQGAYEQYF. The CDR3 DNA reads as TGTGCCAGCAGTTACGAGTCGCAGGGGGCCTACGAGCAGTACTTC.

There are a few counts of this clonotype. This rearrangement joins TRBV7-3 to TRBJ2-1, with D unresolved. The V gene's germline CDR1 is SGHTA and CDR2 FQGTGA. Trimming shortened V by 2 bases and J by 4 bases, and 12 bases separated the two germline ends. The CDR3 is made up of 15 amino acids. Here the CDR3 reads CASSLSASLYNEQFF. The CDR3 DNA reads TGTGCCAGCAGCTTATCGGCTAGTTTATACAATGAGCAGTTCTTC.

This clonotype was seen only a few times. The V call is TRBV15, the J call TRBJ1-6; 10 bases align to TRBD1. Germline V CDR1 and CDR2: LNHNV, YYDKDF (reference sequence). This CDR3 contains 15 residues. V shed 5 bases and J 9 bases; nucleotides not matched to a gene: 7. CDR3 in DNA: TGTGCCACCAGCCTAACGGGACAGGGGCTTTCACCCCTCCACTTT. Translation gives CATSLTGQGLSPLHF.

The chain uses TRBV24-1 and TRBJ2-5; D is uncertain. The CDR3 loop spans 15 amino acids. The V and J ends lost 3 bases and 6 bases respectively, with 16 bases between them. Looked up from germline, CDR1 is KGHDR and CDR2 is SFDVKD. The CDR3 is CATSDPHGSVKTQYF. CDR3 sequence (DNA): TGTGCCACCAGTGATCCCCACGGGTCGGTTAAGACCCAGTACTTC.

The CDR3 nucleotides read TGTGCCAGCAGCGGATCCATTAGGACAGGGAGCTCCTACGAGCAGTACTTC. Translated, it gives CASSGSIRTGSSYEQYF. The chain joins TRBV7-9 to TRBJ2-7; TRBD1 matches at 8 bases. After removal of 5 bases from V and 0 bases from J, the junction contained 12 bases not matched to a gene. This CDR3 is built from 17 residues. Germline V gives CDR1 SEHNR, CDR2 FQNEAQ (reference sequence).

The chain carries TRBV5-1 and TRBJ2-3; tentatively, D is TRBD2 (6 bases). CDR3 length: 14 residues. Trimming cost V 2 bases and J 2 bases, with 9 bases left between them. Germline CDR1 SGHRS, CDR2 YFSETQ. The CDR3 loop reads CASSFWGLTDTQYF. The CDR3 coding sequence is TGCGCCAGCAGCTTTTGGGGACTCACAGATACGCAGTATTTT.

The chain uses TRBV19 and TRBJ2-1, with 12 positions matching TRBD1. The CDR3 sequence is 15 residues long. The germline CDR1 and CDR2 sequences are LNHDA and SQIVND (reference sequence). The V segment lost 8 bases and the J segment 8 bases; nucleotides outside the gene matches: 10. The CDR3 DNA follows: TGTGCCAGTGCCGGGACAGGGGGCGCTTACGATGAGCAGTTCTTC. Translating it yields CASAGTGGAYDEQFF.

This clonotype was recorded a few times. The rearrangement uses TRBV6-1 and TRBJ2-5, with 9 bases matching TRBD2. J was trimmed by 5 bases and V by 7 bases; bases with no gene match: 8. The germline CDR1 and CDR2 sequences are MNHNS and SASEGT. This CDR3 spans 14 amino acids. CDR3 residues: CASIGGGDAETQYF. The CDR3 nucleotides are TGTGCCAGCATTGGCGGGGGGGACGCCGAGACCCAGTACTTC.

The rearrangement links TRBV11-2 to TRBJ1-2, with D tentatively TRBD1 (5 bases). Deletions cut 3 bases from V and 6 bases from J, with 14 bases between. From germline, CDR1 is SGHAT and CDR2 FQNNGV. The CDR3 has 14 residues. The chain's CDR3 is CASSFTGAGDGYTF. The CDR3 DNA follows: TGTGCCAGCAGCTTCACCGGGGCTGGAGATGGCTACACCTTC.

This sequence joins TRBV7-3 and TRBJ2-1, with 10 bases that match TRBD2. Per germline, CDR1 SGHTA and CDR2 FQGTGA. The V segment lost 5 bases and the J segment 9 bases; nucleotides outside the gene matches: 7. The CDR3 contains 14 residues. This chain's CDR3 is CASSTTGLASEQFF. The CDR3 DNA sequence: TGTGCCAGCAGCACCACGGGACTAGCGTCTGAGCAGTTCTTC.

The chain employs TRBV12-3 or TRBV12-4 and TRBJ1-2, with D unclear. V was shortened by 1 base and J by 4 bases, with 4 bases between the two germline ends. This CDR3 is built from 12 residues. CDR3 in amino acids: CASSLVVYGYTF. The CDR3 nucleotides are TGTGCCAGCAGTTTAGTGGTCTATGGCTACACCTTC.

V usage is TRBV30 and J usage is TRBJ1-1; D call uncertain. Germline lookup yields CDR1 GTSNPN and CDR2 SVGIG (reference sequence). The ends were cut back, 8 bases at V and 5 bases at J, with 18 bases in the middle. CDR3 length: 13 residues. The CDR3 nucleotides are TGTGCCCGTACCGAGGATCTAGCGACTGAAGCTTTCTTT. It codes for CARTEDLATEAFF.

The CDR3 region has the DNA TGTGCCAGCAGCATGATCAGAGATCAGCCCCAGCATTTT. Its translation is CASSMIRDQPQHF. V and J are TRBV7-8 and TRBJ1-5, with unresolved D. Per germline, CDR1 SGHVS and CDR2 FQNEAQ. This CDR3 is 13 amino acids long. Trimming removed 5 bases from V and 5 bases from J, with 10 bases in between. The entire variable domain, with the rest obtained from reference TRBV7-8 and TRBJ1-5, is as follows: GAGVSQSPRYKVAKRGQDVALRCDPISGHVSLFWYQQALGQGPEFLTYFQNEAQLDKSGLPSDRFFAERPEGSVSTLKIQRTQQEDSAVYLCASSMIRDQPQHFGDGTRLSIL.

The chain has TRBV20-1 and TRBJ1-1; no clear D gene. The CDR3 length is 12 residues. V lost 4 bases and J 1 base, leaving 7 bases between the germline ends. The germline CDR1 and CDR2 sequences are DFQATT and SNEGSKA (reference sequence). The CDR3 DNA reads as TGCAGTGCTATACGCCCGAACACTGAAGCTTTCTTT. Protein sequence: CSAIRPNTEAFF.

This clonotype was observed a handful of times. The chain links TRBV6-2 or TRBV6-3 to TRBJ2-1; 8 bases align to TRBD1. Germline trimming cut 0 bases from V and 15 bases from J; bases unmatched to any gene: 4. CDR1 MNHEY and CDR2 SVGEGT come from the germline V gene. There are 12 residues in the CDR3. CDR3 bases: TGTGCCAGCAGTTACTCGGACAGGGCGGTGTTCTTC. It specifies CASSYSDRAVFF.

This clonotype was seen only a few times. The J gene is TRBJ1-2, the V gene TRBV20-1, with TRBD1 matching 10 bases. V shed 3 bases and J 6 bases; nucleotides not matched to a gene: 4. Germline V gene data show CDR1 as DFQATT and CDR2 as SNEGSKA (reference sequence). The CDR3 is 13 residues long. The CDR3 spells CSARTGGIDGYTF. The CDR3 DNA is TGCAGTGCTAGGACAGGGGGCATCGATGGCTACACCTTC.

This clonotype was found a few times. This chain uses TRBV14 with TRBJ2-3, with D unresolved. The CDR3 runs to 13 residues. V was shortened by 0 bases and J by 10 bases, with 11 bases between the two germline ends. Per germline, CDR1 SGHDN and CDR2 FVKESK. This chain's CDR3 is CASSQDRSAAQYF. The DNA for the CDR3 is TGTGCCAGCAGCCAAGATCGCAGCGCAGCGCAGTATTTT. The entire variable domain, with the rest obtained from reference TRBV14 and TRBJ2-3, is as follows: EAGVTQFPSHSVIEKGQTVTLRCDPISGHDNLYWYRRVMGKEIKFLLHFVKESKQDESGMPNNRFLAERTGGTYSTLKVQPAELEDSGVYFCASSQDRSAAQYFGPGTRLTVL.

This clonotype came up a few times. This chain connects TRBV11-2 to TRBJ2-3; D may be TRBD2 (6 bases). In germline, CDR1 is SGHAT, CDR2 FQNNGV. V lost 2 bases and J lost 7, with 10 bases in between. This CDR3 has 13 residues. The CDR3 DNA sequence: TGTGCCAGCAGCTTAAATCTAGCGCATACGCAGTATTTT. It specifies CASSLNLAHTQYF.

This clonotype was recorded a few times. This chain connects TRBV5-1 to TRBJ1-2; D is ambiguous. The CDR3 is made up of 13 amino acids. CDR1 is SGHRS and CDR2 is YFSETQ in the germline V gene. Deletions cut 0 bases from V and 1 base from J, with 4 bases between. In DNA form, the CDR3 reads TGCGCCAGCAGCTTGGAGGATAACTATGGCTACACCTTC. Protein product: CASSLEDNYGYTF.